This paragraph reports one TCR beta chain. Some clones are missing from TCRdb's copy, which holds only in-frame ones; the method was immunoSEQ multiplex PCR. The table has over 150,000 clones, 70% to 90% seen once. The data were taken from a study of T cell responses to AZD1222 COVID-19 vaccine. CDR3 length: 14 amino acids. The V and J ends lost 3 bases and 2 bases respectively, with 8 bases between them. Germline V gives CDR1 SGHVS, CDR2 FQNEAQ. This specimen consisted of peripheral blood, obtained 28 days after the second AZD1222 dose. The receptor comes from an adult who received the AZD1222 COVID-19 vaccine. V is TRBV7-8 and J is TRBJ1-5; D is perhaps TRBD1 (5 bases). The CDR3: CASSFRDGNQPQHF. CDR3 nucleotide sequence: TGTGCCAGCAGCTTCCGGGACGGCAATCAGCCCCAGCATTTT.